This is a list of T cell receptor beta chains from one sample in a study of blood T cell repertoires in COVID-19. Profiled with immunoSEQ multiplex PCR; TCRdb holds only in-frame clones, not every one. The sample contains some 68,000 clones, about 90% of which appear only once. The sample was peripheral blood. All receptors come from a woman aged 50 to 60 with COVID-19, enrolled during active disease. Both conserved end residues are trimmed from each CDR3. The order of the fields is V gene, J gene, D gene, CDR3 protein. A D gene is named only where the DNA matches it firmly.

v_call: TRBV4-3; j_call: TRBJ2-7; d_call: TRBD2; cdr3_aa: ASSQEGTSGNHEQY
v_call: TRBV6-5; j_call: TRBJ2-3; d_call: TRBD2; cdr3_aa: ASSPGLAVDTQY
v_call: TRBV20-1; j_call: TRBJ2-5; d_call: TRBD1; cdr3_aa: STYRGETQY
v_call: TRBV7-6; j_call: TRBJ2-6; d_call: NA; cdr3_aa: ASSLFVGSGANVLT
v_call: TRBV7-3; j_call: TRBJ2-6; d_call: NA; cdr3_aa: ASGVGSSGANVLT
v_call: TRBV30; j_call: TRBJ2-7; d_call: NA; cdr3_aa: AWSVGVGRYEQY
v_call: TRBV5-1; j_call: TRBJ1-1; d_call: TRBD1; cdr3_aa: ASTKSGTGFFGRTEAF
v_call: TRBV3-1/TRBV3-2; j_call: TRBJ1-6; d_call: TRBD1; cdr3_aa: ASRIQGNNSPLH
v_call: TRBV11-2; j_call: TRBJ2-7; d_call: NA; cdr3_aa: ASSLLLKIYEQY
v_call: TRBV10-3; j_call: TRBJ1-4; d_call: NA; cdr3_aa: AIREPGSTNEKLF
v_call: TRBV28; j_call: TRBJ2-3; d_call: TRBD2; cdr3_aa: ASSGLADSTDTQY
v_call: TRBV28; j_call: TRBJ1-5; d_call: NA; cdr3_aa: ASSLSEPQH
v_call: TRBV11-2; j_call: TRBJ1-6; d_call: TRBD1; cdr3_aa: ASSLIQGYNSPLH
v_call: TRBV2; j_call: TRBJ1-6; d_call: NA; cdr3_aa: ASRDLKGARY